Listed here are 26 T cell receptor beta chains from one sample, sequenced in a study of T cell responses to AZD1222 COVID-19 vaccine (dated by TCRdb to the early 2020s). Libraries came from the immunoSEQ multiplex PCR assay. Here the immuneACCESS table is served through TCRdb, limited to in-frame sequences with V and J called. Missing clones are a known gap in these copies; in checked studies unresolved V genes cover under half, and the rest lacks a known reason. This sample lists some 120,000 clones; less than 90% were detected once. Of the sample, roughly 4% is held by the ten largest clones. This specimen's time point label, per the study, means: baseline before first vaccination. This sample comprised peripheral blood, obtained on day 0 of AZD1222 vaccination. Receptors originate from an adult in good health.

As for this clone: The sample has other DNA sequences that encode this CDR3 too. The J gene is TRBJ1-1, the V gene TRBV7-9, with TRBD1 matching 7 bases. Germline V CDR1 and CDR2: SEHNR, FQNEAQ (reference sequence). The CDR3 has 15 amino acids. V gave up 1 base and J gave up 0 bases; unmatched junction bases: 2. This CDR3 is CASSLGGGMNTEAFF. The DNA for the CDR3 is TGTGCCAGCAGCTTAGGAGGGGGCATGAACACTGAAGCTTTCTTT.

This chain links TRBV7-2 with TRBJ2-7, with unresolved D. Between the trimmed V and J ends, which lost 5 bases and 6 bases, there was a span of 14 bases. The CDR3 contains 13 residues. Per germline, CDR1 SGHTA and CDR2 FQGNSA. The CDR3 loop is CASSPYLGVEQYF. The DNA for the CDR3 is TGTGCCAGCAGCCCCTACTTAGGAGTCGAGCAGTACTTC.

This rearrangement joins TRBV30 to TRBJ2-7; 10 nucleotides match TRBD2. Trimming at V came to 3 bases and at J to 9 bases, leaving 8 bases not matched to a gene. The CDR3 covers 13 residues. CDR1 GTSNPN and CDR2 SVGIG come from the germline V gene (reference sequence). The CDR3 bases are TGTGCCTGGAGCCTAGCGGGAGTGGGTCGGCAGTACTTC. Protein sequence: CAWSLAGVGRQYF.

The gene calls are TRBV3-1 (or the pseudogene TRBV3-2) and TRBJ2-1; 8 nucleotides agree with TRBD1. V lost 4 bases and J lost 6; bases outside the gene matches: 5. The CDR3 consists of 14 residues. Per germline, CDR1 LGHDT and CDR2 YNNKEL (reference sequence). CDR3 amino acids: CASSLPGQANEQFF. The CDR3 DNA reads as TGTGCCAGCAGCCTTCCGGGACAGGCCAATGAGCAGTTCTTC.

The chain combines TRBV11-1 with TRBJ1-4; a possible D gene is TRBD1 (5 bases). The ends were cut back, 4 bases at V and 0 bases at J, with 6 bases in the middle. The CDR3 is made up of 14 amino acids. Germline CDR1 reads SGHAT; CDR2 reads FQDESV (reference sequence). CDR3 in DNA: TGTGCCAGCAGCTCGACAGCAACTAATGAAAAACTGTTTTTT. Its translation: CASSSTATNEKLFF.

This chain joins TRBV3-1 (or the pseudogene TRBV3-2) and TRBJ1-4; tentative D call: TRBD1 (5 bases). The CDR3 consists of 14 residues. The germline V gene encodes CDR1 LGHDT and CDR2 YNNKEL (reference sequence). Trimming removed 2 bases at V and 4 bases at J, with 8 bases between. The DNA for the CDR3 is TGTGCCAGCAGCCAACGTGGGGGTAATGAAAAACTGTTTTTT. This gives the protein CASSQRGGNEKLFF.

V gene TRBV15 combines with J gene TRBJ1-5; D is unresolved. There are 17 residues in the CDR3. V was clipped by 0 bases and J by 0 bases, with 12 bases between them. The V gene's germline CDR1 is LNHNV and CDR2 YYDKDF (reference sequence). In DNA form, the CDR3 reads TGTGCCACCAGCAGAGACAGGATCCCAAATAGCAATCAGCCCCAGCATTTT. As protein: CATSRDRIPNSNQPQHF. Full variable domain (remainder filled in from reference TRBV15 and TRBJ1-5): DAMVIQNPRYQVTQFGKPVTLSCSQTLNHNVMYWYQQKSSQAPKLLFHYYDKDFNNEADTPDNFQSRRPNTSFCFLDIRSPGLGDTAMYLCATSRDRIPNSNQPQHFGDGTRLSIL.

The chain uses TRBV3-1 (or the pseudogene TRBV3-2) and TRBJ1-1; the D is unclear. The germline V gene encodes CDR1 LGHDT and CDR2 YNNKEL (reference sequence). The CDR3 length is 12 residues. V lost 6 bases and J 5 bases, leaving 10 bases between the germline ends. CDR3 loop: CASSHVGTEAFF. As DNA, the CDR3 is TGTGCCAGCAGTCATGTAGGAACTGAAGCTTTCTTT.

CDR3 nucleotide sequence: TGTGCCAGCAGCGCCGATAGCGGGCCCCTAACAGATACGCAGTATTTT. Protein product: CASSADSGPLTDTQYF. The chain joins TRBV9 to TRBJ2-3, with 7 bases identical to TRBD2. The CDR3 consists of 16 residues. Germline V gives CDR1 SGDLS, CDR2 YYNGEE. J was trimmed by 3 bases and V by 3 bases; bases with no gene match: 10.

The chain combines TRBV6-2 or TRBV6-3 with TRBJ2-5, with 8 bases lining up with TRBD2. Unmatched junction bases numbered 10, after V lost 2 bases and J lost 5 bases. From germline, CDR1 is MNHEY and CDR2 SVGEGT. CDR3 length equals 16 residues. The CDR3 reads CASSYLSGENGETQYF. The CDR3 DNA is TGTGCCAGCAGTTACCTTAGCGGGGAAAACGGCGAGACCCAGTACTTC.

This clone was counted a few times. The chain carries TRBV12-3 or TRBV12-4 and TRBJ1-2, with D possibly TRBD1 on 5 matching bases. This CDR3 contains 13 residues. Deletions cut 1 base from V and 4 bases from J, with 7 bases between. The DNA of the CDR3 is TGTGCCAGCAGTTTAGACAGGCGCTATGGCTACACCTTC. Its protein is CASSLDRRYGYTF.

Points on this clone: This specimen includes other DNA sequences encoding the same CDR3. The rearrangement uses TRBV5-1 and TRBJ1-1; D may be TRBD1 (6 bases). CDR1 and CDR2 from the germline V gene are SGHRS and YFSETQ. This CDR3 region has 14 residues. V was trimmed by 1 base and J by 0 bases, leaving 7 bases between them. The CDR3 spells CASSLQGMNTEAFF. CDR3 nucleotides: TGCGCCAGCAGCTTGCAGGGGATGAACACTGAAGCTTTCTTT.

This chain uses TRBV7-3 with TRBJ2-3, with a tentative D call TRBD1 (6 bases). Germline CDR1 is SGHTA and CDR2 is FQGTGA. The V end was cut by 4 bases, the J end by 0 bases, with 11 bases between. The CDR3 sequence is 15 residues long. In nucleotides, the CDR3 is TGTGCCAGCAGCTCCAGGGGTTTTAGCACAGATACGCAGTATTTT. Translation: CASSSRGFSTDTQYF.

The chain joins TRBV6-5 to TRBJ2-7; 10 bases line up with TRBD1. This CDR3 region has 12 residues. CDR1 and CDR2 from the germline V gene are MNHEY and SVGAGI. V lost 8 bases and J lost 5; bases outside the gene matches: 3. The CDR3 loop reads CASEGQGNEQYF. In nucleotides, the CDR3 is TGTGCCAGCGAGGGACAGGGGAACGAGCAGTACTTC.

This chain joins TRBV18 and TRBJ1-1; D is ambiguous. V was shortened by 3 bases and J by 1 base, with 6 bases between the two germline ends. The CDR3 sequence is 13 residues long. Looked up from germline, CDR1 is KGHSH and CDR2 is LQKENI. CDR3 DNA: TGTGCCAGCTCACCCGACGGGAACACTGAAGCTTTCTTT. Translated, it gives CASSPDGNTEAFF.

This clone was counted once. V and J are TRBV9 and TRBJ1-6; D is possibly TRBD1 (5 bases). CDR1 is SGDLS and CDR2 is YYNGEE in the germline V gene. Trimming took 3 bases from V and 6 from J, leaving 10 bases between them. This CDR3 region has 14 residues. CDR3 coding DNA: TGTGCCAGCAGCGGGGGGATGGGTAATTCACCCCTCCACTTT. Encoded protein: CASSGGMGNSPLHF.

The chain carries TRBV19 and TRBJ2-5, with 9 bases lining up with TRBD1. Germline V gives CDR1 LNHDA, CDR2 SQIVND (reference sequence). This CDR3 is 15 amino acids long. J lost 4 bases, V lost 3 bases, and 6 bases had no gene match. CDR3 sequence: CASSIAGTGIETQYF. The CDR3 nucleotides are TGTGCCAGTAGTATTGCCGGGACAGGGATAGAGACCCAGTACTTC.

J is TRBJ2-3 and V is TRBV6-4, with TRBD2 matching 10 bases. Germline V gene sequence: CDR1 MRHNA, CDR2 SNTAGT. Germline trimming cut 4 bases from V and 3 bases from J; bases unmatched to any gene: 4. The CDR3 is made up of 15 amino acids. In nucleotides, the CDR3 is TGTGCCAGCAGTGTAAGCGGGGGGGCTACAGATACGCAGTATTTT. Its protein is CASSVSGGATDTQYF.

The chain couples TRBV28 to TRBJ1-5; D may be TRBD1 (5 bases). The V gene's germline CDR1 is MDHEN and CDR2 SYDVKM. The CDR3 contains 15 residues. V shed 6 bases and J shed 2 bases, with 14 bases lying between them. CDR3 loop: CASSPIRVRNQPQHF. In DNA form, the CDR3 reads TGTGCCAGCAGCCCCATCAGGGTCCGCAATCAGCCCCAGCATTTT.

The CDR3 here is CASSLAGTDTQYF. The DNA of the CDR3 is TGTGCCAGCAGCTTGGCAGGCACAGATACGCAGTATTTT. The V gene is TRBV11-2, the J gene TRBJ2-3, with D unclear. Germline lookup yields CDR1 SGHAT and CDR2 FQNNGV. Trimming removed 3 bases from V and 1 base from J, with 5 bases in between. The CDR3 covers 13 residues. Filled out from reference TRBV11-2 and TRBJ2-3, the complete variable domain reads EAGVAQSPRYKIIEKRQSVAFWCNPISGHATLYWYQQILGQGPKLLIQFQNNGVVDDSQLPKDRFSAERLKGVDSTLKIQPAKLEDSAVYLCASSLAGTDTQYFGPGTRLTVL.

This clone was seen once. The V gene is TRBV2, the J gene TRBJ2-3, with TRBD1 identical over 12 bases. Germline lookup yields CDR1 SNHLY and CDR2 FYNNEI. This CDR3 contains 18 residues. V lost 5 bases, J lost 0 bases, and 9 bases stayed unmatched. CDR3 in DNA: TGTGCCAGCAGTACCTCATTGGGACAGGGGGCAAGCACAGATACGCAGTATTTT. It translates to CASSTSLGQGASTDTQYF.

This clone was recorded once. V is TRBV7-9 and J is TRBJ2-7; TRBD1 is a possible D gene (6 bases). V was shortened by 5 bases and J by 1 base, with 12 bases between the two germline ends. Per the germline V gene, CDR1 is SEHNR and CDR2 is FQNEAQ (reference sequence). The CDR3 runs to 14 residues. CDR3 sequence (DNA): TGTGCCAGCAGCATACAACAGGGATCCTACGAGCAGTACTTC. It is translated as CASSIQQGSYEQYF.

J is TRBJ2-7 and V is TRBV6-2 or TRBV6-3, with D possibly being TRBD1 (6 bases). Trimming pared 4 bases from V and 6 bases from J, leaving 13 bases between. Germline V gene lookup returns CDR1 MNHEY and CDR2 SVGEGT. The CDR3 is 13 amino acids. CDR3 sequence (DNA): TGTGCCAGCAGTTCAACAGGGAGCGGCGAGCAGTACTTC. Encoded protein: CASSSTGSGEQYF.

The chain is built from TRBV4-2 and TRBJ2-3; either TRBD1 or TRBD2 may supply D (6 bases each). This CDR3 contains 14 residues. Deletions cut 1 base from V and 3 bases from J, with 8 bases between. The germline gives CDR1 LGHNA, CDR2 YNFKEQ. This CDR3 reads CASSQGGGTDTQYF. CDR3 in DNA: TGTGCCAGCAGCCAAGGAGGGGGGACAGATACGCAGTATTTT.

The table lists this clone with a count of one. The chain uses TRBV27 and TRBJ1-2; D is perhaps TRBD1 (6 bases). V was shortened by 4 bases and J by 5 bases, with 17 bases between the two germline ends. CDR3 length: 15 amino acids. CDR1 and CDR2 (germline): MNHEY, SMNVEV (reference sequence). CDR3 residues: CASSSASGTPYGYTF. The DNA for the CDR3 is TGTGCCAGCAGTTCCGCCTCCGGGACACCTTATGGCTACACCTTC.

CDR3 protein: CASSSSGTGASEKLFF. DNA for the CDR3: TGTGCCAGCAGCAGTTCCGGGACAGGGGCGAGTGAAAAACTGTTTTTT. V gene TRBV21-1 combines with J gene TRBJ1-4; TRBD1, the D gene given by the table, was not confirmed from the DNA. TRBV21-1 corresponds to a pseudogene. The CDR3 has 16 amino acids.